Listed here is a single TCR beta chain. Its matching antigen is unknown. This sample was taken from a study of blood T cells in healthy people across ages. The V gene's germline CDR1 is MNHEY and CDR2 SVGEGT. The CDR3 runs 12 residues. Unmatched junction bases numbered 4, after V lost 5 bases and J lost 10 bases. Broader study findings: A greater number of naive CD4+ cells and higher diversity distinguished long-lived donors from aged donors.

A J-beta primer mix and a sample-barcoded 5' primer were used in a second PCR of about 7 to 12 cycles. A template-switch adaptor with 12 random nucleotides tagged each cDNA molecule. TCRdb re-derived calls from the 5' RACE reads in MiXCR, one entry per CDR3 protein. The sample includes 850,000 to 1,300,000 distinct CDR3 sequences, less than 50% seen only once; the top ten take 15% to 20%. This rearrangement joins TRBV6-2 or TRBV6-3 to TRBJ2-3, with 9 bases identical to TRBD2. The TCR sequence derives from a woman aged 55 to 70 in good health. The sample taken for sequencing was blood. CDR3 bases: TGTGCCAGCAGTACGGGACTAGCTGCGCAGTATTTT. Amino acid sequence: CASSTGLAAQYF.